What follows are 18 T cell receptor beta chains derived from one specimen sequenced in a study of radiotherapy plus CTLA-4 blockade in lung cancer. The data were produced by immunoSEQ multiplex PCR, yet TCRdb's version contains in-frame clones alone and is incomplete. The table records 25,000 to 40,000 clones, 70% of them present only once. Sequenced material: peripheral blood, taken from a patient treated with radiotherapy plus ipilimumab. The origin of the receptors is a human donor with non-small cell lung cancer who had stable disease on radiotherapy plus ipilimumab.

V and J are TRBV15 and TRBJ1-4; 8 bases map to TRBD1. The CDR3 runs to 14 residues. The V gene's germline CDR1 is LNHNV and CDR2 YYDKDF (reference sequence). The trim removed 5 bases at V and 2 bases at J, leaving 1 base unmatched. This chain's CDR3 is CATSPGGTNEKLFF. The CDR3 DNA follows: TGTGCCACCAGCCCAGGGGGCACTAATGAAAAACTGTTTTTT.

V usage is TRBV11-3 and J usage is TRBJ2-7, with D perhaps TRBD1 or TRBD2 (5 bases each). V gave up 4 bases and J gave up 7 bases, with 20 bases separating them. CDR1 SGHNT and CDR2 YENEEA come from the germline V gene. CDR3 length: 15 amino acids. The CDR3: CASSSVTVTGREQYF. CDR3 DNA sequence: TGTGCCAGCAGCTCAGTAACTGTGACGGGGCGGGAGCAGTACTTC.

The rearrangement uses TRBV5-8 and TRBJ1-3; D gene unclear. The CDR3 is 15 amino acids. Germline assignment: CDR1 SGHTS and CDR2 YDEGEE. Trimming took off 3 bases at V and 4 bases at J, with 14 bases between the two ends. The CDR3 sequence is CASSSKGFAGNTIYF. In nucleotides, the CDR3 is TGTGCCAGCAGCTCGAAGGGATTTGCCGGAAACACCATATATTTT.

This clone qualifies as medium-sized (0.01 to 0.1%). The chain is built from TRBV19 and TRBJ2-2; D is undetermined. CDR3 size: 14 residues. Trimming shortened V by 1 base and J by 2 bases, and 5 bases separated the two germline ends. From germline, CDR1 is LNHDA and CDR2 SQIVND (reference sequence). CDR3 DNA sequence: TGTGCCAGTAGTATAGTTCCAAACACCGGGGAGCTGTTTTTT. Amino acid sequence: CASSIVPNTGELFF.

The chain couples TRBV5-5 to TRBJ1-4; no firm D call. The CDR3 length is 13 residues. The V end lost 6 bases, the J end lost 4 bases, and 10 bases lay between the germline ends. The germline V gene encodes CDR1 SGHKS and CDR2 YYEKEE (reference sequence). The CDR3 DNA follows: TGTGCCAGCACCCGAGGGCTTAATGAAAAACTGTTTTTT. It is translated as CASTRGLNEKLFF.

The CDR3 is CASSKVGIQLGAHCTDTQYF. CDR3 sequence (DNA): TGTGCCAGCAGCAAAGTTGGGATCCAGCTAGGGGCCCACTGCACAGATACGCAGTATTTT. The chain couples TRBV21-1 to TRBJ2-3; TRBD1, the table's D call, was not compared with the DNA. TRBV21-1 is flagged as a pseudogene. This CDR3 spans 20 amino acids.

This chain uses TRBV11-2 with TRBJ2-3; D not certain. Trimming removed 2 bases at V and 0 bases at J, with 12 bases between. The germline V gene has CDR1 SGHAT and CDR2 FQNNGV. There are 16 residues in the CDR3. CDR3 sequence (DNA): TGTGCCAGCAGCTTACGGCGGCAGTCTAGCACAGATACGCAGTATTTT. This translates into CASSLRRQSSTDTQYF.

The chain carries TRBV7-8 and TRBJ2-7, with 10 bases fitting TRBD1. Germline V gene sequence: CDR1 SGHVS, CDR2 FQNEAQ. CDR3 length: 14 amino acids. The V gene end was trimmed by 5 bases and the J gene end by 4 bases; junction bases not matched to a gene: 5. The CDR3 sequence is CASSLGDRGYEQYF. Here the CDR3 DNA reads TGTGCCAGCAGCCTGGGGGACAGGGGTTACGAGCAGTACTTC.

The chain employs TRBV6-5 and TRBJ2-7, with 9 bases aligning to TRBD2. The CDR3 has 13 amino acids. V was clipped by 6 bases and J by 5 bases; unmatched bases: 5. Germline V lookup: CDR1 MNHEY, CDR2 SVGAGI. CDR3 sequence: CASSPGLAHEQYF. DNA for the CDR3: TGTGCCAGCAGCCCGGGACTAGCCCACGAGCAGTACTTC.

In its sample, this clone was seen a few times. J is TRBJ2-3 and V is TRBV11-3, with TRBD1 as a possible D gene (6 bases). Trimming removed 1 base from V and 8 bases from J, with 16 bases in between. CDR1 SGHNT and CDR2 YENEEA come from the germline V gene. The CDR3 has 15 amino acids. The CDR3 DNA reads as TGTGCCAGCAGCTTAGGACTGAGAACACAGGGTACGCAGTATTTT. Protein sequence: CASSLGLRTQGTQYF. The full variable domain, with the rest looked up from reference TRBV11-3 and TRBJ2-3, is EAGVVQSPRYKIIEKKQPVAFWCNPISGHNTLYWYLQNLGQGPELLIRYENEEAVDDSQLPKDRFSAERLKGVDSTLKIQPAELGDSAVYLCASSLGLRTQGTQYFGPGTRLTVL.

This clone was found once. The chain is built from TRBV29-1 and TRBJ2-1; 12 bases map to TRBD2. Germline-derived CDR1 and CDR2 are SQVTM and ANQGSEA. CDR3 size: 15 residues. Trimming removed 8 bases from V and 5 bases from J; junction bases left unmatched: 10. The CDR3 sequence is CSLQTSGSINNEQFF. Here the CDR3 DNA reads TGCAGCCTCCAGACTAGCGGGAGTATCAACAATGAGCAGTTCTTC.

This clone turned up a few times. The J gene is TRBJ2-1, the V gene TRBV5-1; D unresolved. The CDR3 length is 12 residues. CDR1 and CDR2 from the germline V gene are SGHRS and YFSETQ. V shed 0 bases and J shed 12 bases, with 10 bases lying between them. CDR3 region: CASSLATDRQFF. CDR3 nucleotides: TGCGCCAGCAGCTTGGCCACTGATAGGCAGTTCTTC.

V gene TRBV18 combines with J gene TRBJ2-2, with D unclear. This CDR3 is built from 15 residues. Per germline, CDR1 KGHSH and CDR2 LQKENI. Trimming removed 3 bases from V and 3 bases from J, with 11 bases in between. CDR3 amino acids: CASSPQTGYTGELFF. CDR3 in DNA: TGTGCCAGCTCACCCCAGACTGGATACACCGGGGAGCTGTTTTTT.

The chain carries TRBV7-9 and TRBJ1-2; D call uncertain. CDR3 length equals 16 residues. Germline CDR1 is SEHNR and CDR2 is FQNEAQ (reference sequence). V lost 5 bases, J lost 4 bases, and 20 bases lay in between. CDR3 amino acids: CASSPTTALTFYGYTF. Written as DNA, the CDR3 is TGTGCCAGCAGCCCGACCACCGCACTGACCTTCTATGGCTACACCTTC.

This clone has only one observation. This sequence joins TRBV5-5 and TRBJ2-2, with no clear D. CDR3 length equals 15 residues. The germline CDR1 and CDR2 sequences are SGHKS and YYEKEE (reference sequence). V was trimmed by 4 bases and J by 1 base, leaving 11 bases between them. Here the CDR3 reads CASSPDGVNTGELFF. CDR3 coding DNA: TGTGCCAGCAGCCCGGATGGGGTGAACACCGGGGAGCTGTTTTTT.

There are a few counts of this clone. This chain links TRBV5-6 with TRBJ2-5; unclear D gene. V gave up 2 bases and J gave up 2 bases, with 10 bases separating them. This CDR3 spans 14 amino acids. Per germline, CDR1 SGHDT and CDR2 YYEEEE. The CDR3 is CASSFPQTQETQYF. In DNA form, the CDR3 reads TGTGCCAGCAGCTTCCCCCAGACACAAGAGACCCAGTACTTC.

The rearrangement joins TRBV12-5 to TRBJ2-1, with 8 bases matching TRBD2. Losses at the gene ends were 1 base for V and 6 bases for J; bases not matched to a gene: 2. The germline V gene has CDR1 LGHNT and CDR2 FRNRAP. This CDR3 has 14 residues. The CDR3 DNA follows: TGTGCTAGTGGTTTGGCCGGGACTAGCAATGAGCAGTTCTTC. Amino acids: CASGLAGTSNEQFF.

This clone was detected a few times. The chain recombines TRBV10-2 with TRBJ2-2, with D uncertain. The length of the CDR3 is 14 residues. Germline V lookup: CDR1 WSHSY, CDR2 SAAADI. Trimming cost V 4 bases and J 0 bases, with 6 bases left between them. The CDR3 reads CASSVGPNTGELFF. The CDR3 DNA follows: TGCGCCAGCAGTGTAGGACCGAACACCGGGGAGCTGTTTTTT.